Below, 19 T cell receptor beta chains from the same sample are listed, as sequenced in a study of T cell responses to AZD1222 COVID-19 vaccine. The protocol was immunoSEQ multiplex PCR, while the TCRdb copy is restricted to in-frame clones and leaves out a portion. The repertoire holds more than 95,000 clones, with approximately 83% as singletons. The material was peripheral blood, obtained on day 0 of MenACWY control vaccination. The receptors derive from an adult in good health.

V and J are TRBV6-5 and TRBJ1-1; tentatively, D is TRBD1 (6 bases). Germline CDR1 and CDR2: MNHEY and SVGAGI. The length of the CDR3 is 12 residues. V lost 5 bases, J lost 10 bases, and 14 bases lay in between. Here the CDR3 reads CASSPNRVGAFF. CDR3 bases: TGTGCCAGCAGTCCGAACAGGGTGGGAGCTTTCTTT.

The chain recombines TRBV6-1 with TRBJ2-7; 7 bases are a match to TRBD1. Unmatched junction bases numbered 7, after V lost 3 bases and J lost 2 bases. Germline V gives CDR1 MNHNS, CDR2 SASEGT. The CDR3 has 15 amino acids. CDR3 protein: CASSDTPGQTYEQYF. CDR3 nucleotides: TGTGCCAGCAGTGATACCCCGGGACAGACCTACGAGCAGTACTTC.

The CDR3 sequence is CASRRGASSGNTIYF. DNA for the CDR3: TGTGCCAGCCGACGGGGGGCTTCAAGTGGTAACACCATATATTTT. This chain links TRBV6-5 with TRBJ1-3, with D possibly being TRBD1 (6 bases). Germline CDR1 and CDR2: MNHEY and SVGAGI. The CDR3 runs 15 residues. V shed 8 bases and J shed 7 bases, with 21 bases lying between them.

The J gene is TRBJ2-7, the V gene TRBV5-5; D is perhaps TRBD1 (6 bases). The CDR3 is 13 residues long. V was trimmed by 3 bases and J by 2 bases, leaving 9 bases between them. The germline V gene has CDR1 SGHKS and CDR2 YYEKEE (reference sequence). CDR3 nucleotides: TGTGCCAGCAGCTATTCAGGGGCCTACGAGCAGTACTTC. Translation: CASSYSGAYEQYF. The full variable domain, rest sourced from reference TRBV5-5 and TRBJ2-7, is DAGVTQSPTHLIKTRGQQVTLRCSPISGHKSVSWYQQVLGQGPQFIFQYYEKEERGRGNFPDRFSARQFPNYSSELNVNALLLGDSALYLCASSYSGAYEQYFGPGTRLTVT.

CDR3 coding DNA: TGTGCCTTGAGAGGCCCCAGCACAGATACGCAGTATTTT. The encoded protein is CALRGPSTDTQYF. This chain connects TRBV30 to TRBJ2-3, with D unclear. The germline CDR1 and CDR2 sequences are GTSNPN and SVGIG (reference sequence). This CDR3 contains 13 residues. Trimming cost V 7 bases and J 0 bases, with 11 bases left between them.

The V call is TRBV6-5, the J call TRBJ1-3; D is unresolved. The CDR3 has 14 residues. The V end lost 6 bases, the J end lost 0 bases, and 9 bases lay between the germline ends. Germline assignment: CDR1 MNHEY and CDR2 SVGAGI. The CDR3 loop reads CASSSRHSGNTIYF. The CDR3 DNA follows: TGTGCCAGCAGCTCCCGGCACTCTGGAAACACCATATATTTT.

The chain is built from TRBV4-1 and TRBJ2-1; D gene uncertain. The germline V gene encodes CDR1 MGHRA and CDR2 YSYEKL. Deletions cut 1 base from V and 2 bases from J, with 15 bases between. This CDR3 spans 17 amino acids. CDR3: CASSQGHGPGPYNEQFF. The CDR3, as DNA: TGCGCCAGCAGCCAAGGACACGGGCCGGGCCCCTACAATGAGCAGTTCTTC.

This clone was recorded only once. The DNA for the CDR3 is TGTGCCAGCAGCTCACAGGGAACTAATGAAAAACTGTTTTTT. Translated, it gives CASSSQGTNEKLFF. V and J are TRBV7-9 and TRBJ1-4; perhaps TRBD1 as D (6 bases). V was clipped by 4 bases and J by 1 base, with 7 bases between them. CDR1 is SEHNR, CDR2 FQNEAQ, per germline (reference sequence). The CDR3 runs 14 residues. Combining the CDR3 with reference TRBV7-9 and TRBJ1-4 gives the whole variable domain DTGVSQNPRHKITKRGQNVTFRCDPISEHNRLYWYRQTLGQGPEFLTYFQNEAQLEKSRLLSDRFSAERPKGSFSTLEIQRTEQGDSAMYLCASSSQGTNEKLFFGSGTQLSVL.

The rearrangement joins TRBV24-1 to TRBJ2-5; D ambiguous. The CDR3 is 15 amino acids. Germline CDR1 and CDR2: KGHDR and SFDVKD. The V gene lost 4 bases and the J gene lost 2 bases, with 13 bases spanning the gap. In DNA form, the CDR3 reads TGTGCCACCAGTGACCCCACCGACTTACAAGAGACCCAGTACTTC. Its translation: CATSDPTDLQETQYF.

The DNA of the CDR3 is TGTGCCAGCTCACCTAATACCCCGGGCTCTACCACTGAAGCTTTCTTT. This translates into CASSPNTPGSTTEAFF. The rearrangement joins TRBV18 to TRBJ1-1; no clear D. The CDR3 contains 16 residues. V was pared by 3 bases and J by 4 bases, with 18 bases between. Per the germline V gene, CDR1 is KGHSH and CDR2 is LQKENI.

This rearrangement joins TRBV5-1 to TRBJ2-7; TRBD1 matches at 8 bases. This CDR3 is built from 15 residues. Germline V gene sequence: CDR1 SGHRS, CDR2 YFSETQ. V shed 1 base, J shed 5 bases, and the junction held 8 bases outside the gene matches. The CDR3 DNA follows: TGCGCCAGCAGCTTGCATTTTGGACAGGGCAACGAGCAGTACTTC. This sequence encodes CASSLHFGQGNEQYF.

The chain employs TRBV18 and TRBJ2-1, with D possibly being TRBD1 (6 bases). CDR3 length: 15 amino acids. V gave up 3 bases and J gave up 6 bases, with 15 bases separating them. Germline loops: CDR1 KGHSH, CDR2 LQKENI. The CDR3 DNA is TGTGCCAGCTCACCCATTGTTGGACAGACCAATGAGCAGTTCTTC. It codes for CASSPIVGQTNEQFF. The entire variable domain, with the rest obtained from reference TRBV18 and TRBJ2-1, is as follows: NAGVMQNPRHLVRRRGQEARLRCSPMKGHSHVYWYRQLPEEGLKFMVYLQKENIIDESGMPKERFSAEFPKEGPSILRIQQVVRGDSAAYFCASSPIVGQTNEQFFGPGTRLTVL.

This chain joins TRBV12-3 or TRBV12-4 and TRBJ1-2; maybe TRBD1 (5 bases). Trimming left V 5 bases short and J 3 bases short, with 10 bases between. CDR3 length: 13 residues. The CDR3 region has the DNA TGTGCCAGCAGTACGGGACTGCACTATGGCTACACCTTC. It specifies CASSTGLHYGYTF.

The chain joins TRBV27 to TRBJ1-5, with 8 bases fitting TRBD1. The CDR3 has 17 amino acids. V lost 0 bases to trimming and J lost 7 bases; unmatched junction nucleotides: 11. Germline loops: CDR1 MNHEY, CDR2 SMNVEV (reference sequence). The CDR3 bases are TGTGCCAGCAGTTTATCCGCGGGGGCCAGGGGGCGGCAGCCCCAGCATTTT. It translates to CASSLSAGARGRQPQHF.

This rearrangement joins TRBV4-3 to TRBJ2-7; the D gene is possibly TRBD1 (7 bases). V shed 3 bases and J shed 0 bases, with 21 bases lying between them. This CDR3 is 18 amino acids long. Per the germline V gene, CDR1 is LGHNA and CDR2 is YSLEER. CDR3: CASSQGGATGYSSYEQYF. In DNA, the CDR3 is TGCGCCAGCAGCCAGGGGGGTGCGACAGGGTACAGCTCCTACGAGCAGTACTTC.

This CDR3 reads CASSLDRETQYF. In DNA form, the CDR3 reads TGTGCCAGCAGCTTAGATCGGGAGACCCAGTACTTC. This rearrangement joins TRBV7-2 to TRBJ2-5; the D is unclear. Germline assignment: CDR1 SGHTA and CDR2 FQGNSA. There are 12 residues in the CDR3. V was clipped by 1 base and J by 5 bases, with 5 bases between them.

This chain joins TRBV5-1 and TRBJ2-7; D not certain. Trimming removed 0 bases from V and 3 bases from J, with 10 bases in between. Germline loops: CDR1 SGHRS, CDR2 YFSETQ. The CDR3 contains 14 residues. Written as DNA, the CDR3 is TGCGCCAGCAGCTTGGTCCATACGGGCTACGAGCAGTACTTC. Translating it yields CASSLVHTGYEQYF.

The CDR3 DNA follows: TGCGCCAGCAGCTCAACCGACAGGGGGGAAGGCTACACCTTC. The encoded protein is CASSSTDRGEGYTF. The V call is TRBV4-3, the J call TRBJ1-2; 9 nucleotides line up with TRBD1. There are 14 residues in the CDR3. Trimming removed 5 bases from V and 8 bases from J; junction bases left unmatched: 9. Germline lookup yields CDR1 LGHNA and CDR2 YSLEER.

The chain employs TRBV2 and TRBJ1-3; no clear D gene. There are 12 residues in the CDR3. Trimming removed 6 bases at V and 8 bases at J, with 11 bases between. Germline CDR1 and CDR2: SNHLY and FYNNEI. CDR3 sequence: CASRDAGYTIYF. In DNA form, the CDR3 reads TGTGCCAGCAGGGACGCAGGATACACCATATATTTT.